The clone carrying this T cell receptor (beta chain) was seen repeatedly, ten times or more. This specimen belongs to a study of blood T cell repertoires in COVID-19. Study in general: Material from acute and convalescent COVID-19 was sourced from the United States, Italy and Spain.

Cohorts were assigned according to the clinical history that participants reported. TCRdb keeps only in-frame clones here, not all; method: immunoSEQ multiplex PCR. In the table there are fewer than 350,000 clones, 75% to 90% of which are singletons. Trimming removed 3 bases from V and 4 bases from J, with 10 bases in between. The CDR3 runs to 13 residues. Germline CDR1 MDHEN, CDR2 SYDVKM. The sequenced material came from PBMCs or T cells enriched from blood (not recorded which). The chain recombines TRBV28 with TRBJ2-7; tentative D call: TRBD2 (6 bases). This TCR came from a man between 60 and 75 years old who had recovered from COVID-19. The CDR3 bases are TGTGCCAGCAGTTTGGCTAGCGCATACGAGCAGTACTTC. Residues: CASSLASAYEQYF. Drawing the rest from reference TRBV28 and TRBJ2-7, the complete variable domain is DVKVTQSSRYLVKRTGEKVFLECVQDMDHENMFWYRQDPGLGLRLIYFSYDVKMKEKGDIPEGYSVSREKKERFSLILESASTNQTSMYLCASSLASAYEQYFGPGTRLTVT.